This record looks at one T cell receptor (beta chain) sequence and its context. Its target is unknown. TCRdb processed the 5' RACE reads anew with MiXCR; each CDR3 protein has one entry. This table holds 500,000 to 650,000 distinct CDR3 sequences, less than 25% found once. The CDR3 totals 16 residues. Germline V gene lookup returns CDR1 SGDLS and CDR2 YYNGEE. Germline trimming cut 3 bases from V and 1 base from J; bases unmatched to any gene: 4. The record originates from a study of T-cell memory formation after mild COVID-19. Study findings and constraints: Shrinking CD4+ clones resided mostly in CM and EM, and CD8+ ones in EMRA. A second wave expanding day 15 to 37 was CD4+-biased; contracting clones were balanced.

This rearrangement joins TRBV9 to TRBJ2-5, with 12 bases matching TRBD2. The specimen sequenced was PBMCs or a T cell subset sorted from them (not recorded which). This clonotype originated in an adult woman who had mild COVID-19 (a few samples of this study predate the infection). Cell type and time point are not known. The CDR3 DNA is TGTGCCAGCAGCGCCGCTAGCGGGAGGGCCCAAGAGACCCAGTACTTC. Its protein product is CASSAASGRAQETQYF.